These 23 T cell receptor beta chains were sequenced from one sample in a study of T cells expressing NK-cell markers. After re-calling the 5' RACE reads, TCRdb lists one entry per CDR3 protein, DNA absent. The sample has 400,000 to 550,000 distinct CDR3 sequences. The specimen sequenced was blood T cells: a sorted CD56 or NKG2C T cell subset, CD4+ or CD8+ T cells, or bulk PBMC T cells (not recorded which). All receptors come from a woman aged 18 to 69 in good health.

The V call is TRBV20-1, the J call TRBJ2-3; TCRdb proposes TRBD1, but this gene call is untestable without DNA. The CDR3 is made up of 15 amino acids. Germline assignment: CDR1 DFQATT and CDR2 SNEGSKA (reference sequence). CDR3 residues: CSASSRGPYTDTQYF.

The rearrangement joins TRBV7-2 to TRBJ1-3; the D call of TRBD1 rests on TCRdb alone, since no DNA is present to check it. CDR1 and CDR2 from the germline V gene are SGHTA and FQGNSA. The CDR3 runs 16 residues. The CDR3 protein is CASSPSGTHSGNTIYF.

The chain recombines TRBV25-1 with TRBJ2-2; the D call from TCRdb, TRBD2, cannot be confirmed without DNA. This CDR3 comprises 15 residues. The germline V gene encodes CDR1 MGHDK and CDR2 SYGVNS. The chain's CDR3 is CASSARGSGTGELFF.

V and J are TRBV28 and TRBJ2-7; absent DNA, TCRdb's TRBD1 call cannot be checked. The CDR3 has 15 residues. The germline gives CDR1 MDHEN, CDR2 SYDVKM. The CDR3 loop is CASSLTGAQTYEQYF.

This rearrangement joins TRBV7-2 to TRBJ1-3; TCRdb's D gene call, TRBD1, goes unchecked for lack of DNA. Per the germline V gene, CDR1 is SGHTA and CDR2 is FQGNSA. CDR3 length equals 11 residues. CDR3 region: CASSRDRGLYF.

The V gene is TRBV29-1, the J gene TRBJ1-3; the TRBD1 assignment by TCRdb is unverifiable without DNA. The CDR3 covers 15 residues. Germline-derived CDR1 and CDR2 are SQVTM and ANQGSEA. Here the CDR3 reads CSVFSRGIAGNTIYF.

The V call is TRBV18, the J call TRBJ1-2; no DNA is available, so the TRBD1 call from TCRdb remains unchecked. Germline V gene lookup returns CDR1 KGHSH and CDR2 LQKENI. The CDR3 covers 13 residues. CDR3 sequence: CASSTDRGLGYTF. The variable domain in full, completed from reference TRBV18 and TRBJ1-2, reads NAGVMQNPRHLVRRRGQEARLRCSPMKGHSHVYWYRQLPEEGLKFMVYLQKENIIDESGMPKERFSAEFPKEGPSILRIQQVVRGDSAAYFCASSTDRGLGYTFGSGTRLTVV.

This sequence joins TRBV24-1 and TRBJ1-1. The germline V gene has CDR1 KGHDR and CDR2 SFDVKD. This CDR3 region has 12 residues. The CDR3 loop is CATSDLAQTAFF.

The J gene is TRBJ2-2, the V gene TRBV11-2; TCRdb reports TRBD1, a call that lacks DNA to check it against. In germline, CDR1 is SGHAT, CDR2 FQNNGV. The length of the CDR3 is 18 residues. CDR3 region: CASSMLPSGTPNTGELFF.

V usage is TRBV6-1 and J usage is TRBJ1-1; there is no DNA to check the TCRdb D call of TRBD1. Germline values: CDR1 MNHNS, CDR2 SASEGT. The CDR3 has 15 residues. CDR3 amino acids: CASHTRQGLGAEAFF.

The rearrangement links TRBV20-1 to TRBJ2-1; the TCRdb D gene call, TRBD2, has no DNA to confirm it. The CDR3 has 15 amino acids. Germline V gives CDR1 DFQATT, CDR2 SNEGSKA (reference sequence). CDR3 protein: CSAPTLAGGALEQFF.

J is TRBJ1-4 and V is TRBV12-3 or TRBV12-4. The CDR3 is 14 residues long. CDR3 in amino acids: CASSQGGGDEKLFF.

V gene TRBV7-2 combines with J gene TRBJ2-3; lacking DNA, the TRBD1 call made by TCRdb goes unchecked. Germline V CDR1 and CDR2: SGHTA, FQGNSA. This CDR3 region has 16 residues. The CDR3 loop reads CASSLGQGLVSDTQYF.

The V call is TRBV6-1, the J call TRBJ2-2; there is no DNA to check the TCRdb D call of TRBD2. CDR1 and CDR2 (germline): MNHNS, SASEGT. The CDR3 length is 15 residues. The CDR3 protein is CASSRTSGVYGELFF.

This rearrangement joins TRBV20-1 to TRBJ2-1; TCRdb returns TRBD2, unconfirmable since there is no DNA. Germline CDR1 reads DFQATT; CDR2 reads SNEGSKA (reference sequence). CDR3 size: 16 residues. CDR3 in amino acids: CSALFGGGKSYNEQFF.

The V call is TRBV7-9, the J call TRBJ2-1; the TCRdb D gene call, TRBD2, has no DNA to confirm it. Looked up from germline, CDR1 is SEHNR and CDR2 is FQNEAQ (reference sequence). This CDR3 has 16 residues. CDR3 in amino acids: CASSLGTQSSYNEQFF.

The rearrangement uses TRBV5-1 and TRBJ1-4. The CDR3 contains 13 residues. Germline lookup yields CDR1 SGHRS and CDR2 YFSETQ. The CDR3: CASSHRPNEKLFF.

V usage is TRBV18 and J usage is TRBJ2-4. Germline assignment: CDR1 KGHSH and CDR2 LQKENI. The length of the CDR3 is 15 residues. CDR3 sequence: CASSPPGMGKNIQYF.

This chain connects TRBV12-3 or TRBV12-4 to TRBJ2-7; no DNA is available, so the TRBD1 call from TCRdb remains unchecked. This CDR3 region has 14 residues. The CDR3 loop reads CASSTSGGDYEQYF.

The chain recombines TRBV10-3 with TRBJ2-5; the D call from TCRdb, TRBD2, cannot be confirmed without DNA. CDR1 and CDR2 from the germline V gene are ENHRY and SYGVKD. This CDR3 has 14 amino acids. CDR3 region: CAIGGGQVQETQYF.

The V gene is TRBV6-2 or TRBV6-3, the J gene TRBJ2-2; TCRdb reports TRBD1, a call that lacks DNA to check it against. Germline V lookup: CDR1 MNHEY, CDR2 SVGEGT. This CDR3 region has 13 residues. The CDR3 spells CASRKGGSGELFF.

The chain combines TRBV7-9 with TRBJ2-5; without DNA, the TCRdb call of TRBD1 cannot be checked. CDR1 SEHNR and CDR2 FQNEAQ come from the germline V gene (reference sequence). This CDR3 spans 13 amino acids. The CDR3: CASREVPGETQYF.

The CDR3 loop is CASSHGGANIQYF. The chain carries TRBV7-2 and TRBJ2-4; TCRdb picks TRBD1, but there is no DNA to check that call. This CDR3 spans 13 amino acids. Germline CDR1 is SGHTA and CDR2 is FQGNSA.